Listed below are T cell receptor beta chains from one sample, sequenced in a study of blood T cell repertoires in COVID-19. The protocol was immunoSEQ multiplex PCR, while the TCRdb copy is restricted to in-frame clones and leaves out a portion. The sample has about 150,000 clones, roughly 84% seen once; the top ten hold approximately 0.6%. The source material was peripheral blood. These receptors came from a man between 60 and 75 years old with COVID-19, enrolled during active disease. Both conserved end residues are part of each CDR3.

V gene: TRBV19
J gene: TRBJ1-2
CDR3 protein: CASSLGGAVRPRGYGYTF

V gene: TRBV9
J gene: TRBJ2-1
CDR3 protein: CASSSRQAQYNEQFF

V gene: TRBV18
J gene: TRBJ1-3
CDR3 protein: CASSPTRDSSGNTIYF

V gene: TRBV5-1
J gene: TRBJ2-7
CDR3 protein: CASSLQGSGAYEQYF

V gene: TRBV9
J gene: TRBJ2-2
CDR3 protein: CASSVLAGAAGELFF

V gene: TRBV11-2
J gene: TRBJ1-1
CDR3 protein: CASSFDRRSEAFF

V gene: TRBV18
J gene: TRBJ1-6
CDR3 protein: CASSQTGTGGASISPLHF

V gene: TRBV5-1
J gene: TRBJ2-5
CDR3 protein: CASSAGTVQETQYF

V gene: TRBV5-1
J gene: TRBJ2-3
CDR3 protein: CASSMGGWDTQYF

V gene: TRBV19
J gene: TRBJ1-1
CDR3 protein: CASRDTLNTEAFF

V gene: TRBV29-1
J gene: TRBJ1-4
CDR3 protein: CSVELGALGEKLFF

V gene: TRBV7-2
J gene: TRBJ2-3
CDR3 protein: CASSTTSTSDTQYF

V gene: TRBV28
J gene: TRBJ1-2
CDR3 protein: CASSTPTANLGGYTF

V gene: TRBV9
J gene: TRBJ2-2
CDR3 protein: CASSFLAGGGTGELFF

V gene: TRBV10-3
J gene: TRBJ2-7
CDR3 protein: CAISEPGTGRSYEQYF

V gene: TRBV19
J gene: TRBJ1-1
CDR3 protein: CASRPVGGNTEAFF

V gene: TRBV27
J gene: TRBJ2-1
CDR3 protein: CASAVLAGPLASYNEQFF

V gene: TRBV28
J gene: TRBJ1-4
CDR3 protein: CASSLSRGLANEKLFF

V gene: TRBV4-2
J gene: TRBJ2-1
CDR3 protein: CASSQDGTSGIFNEQFF

V gene: TRBV4-3
J gene: TRBJ1-2
CDR3 protein: CASSLTGTNYGYTF

V gene: TRBV5-1
J gene: TRBJ1-2
CDR3 protein: CASSLGQGDSYGYTF

V gene: TRBV27
J gene: TRBJ1-2
CDR3 protein: CASSGQGAYGYTF

V gene: TRBV30
J gene: TRBJ1-1
CDR3 protein: CAWSVTSDRKF